These T cell receptor beta chains were read from a single sample in a study of spatial heterogeneity in lung cancer. A single record per CDR3 protein comes from TCRdb applying MiXCR to the 5' RACE reads. The repertoire holds some 100,000 distinct CDR3 sequences, with about 12% as singletons. Sequences were derived from PBMCs, sampled at surgery. The receptors originated from a male donor with early-stage non-small cell lung cancer. CDR3s include the opening cysteine and the closing phenylalanine or tryptophan. D genes are given only for firm matches. Expanded clones are given a class, and other clones once, few, many or no size at all.

v_call	j_call	clone_size	d_call	cdr3_aa	cdr3_nt
TRBV20-1	TRBJ2-2	.	.	CSAVRSENTGELFF	TGCAGTGCCGTACGAAGCGAAAACACCGGGGAGCTGTTTTTT
TRBV4-3	TRBJ1-2	many	.	CASSQAFQGDYGYTF	TGCGCCAGCAGCCAGGCCTTCCAGGGAGACTATGGCTACACCTTC
TRBV20-1	TRBJ1-6	.	.	CSASQGSGADNSPLHF	TGCAGTGCTTCGCAAGGGTCCGGGGCCGATAATTCACCCCTCCACTTT
TRBV9	TRBJ2-7	few	TRBD2	CASSVNPGGSYEQYF	TGTGCCAGCAGCGTAAACCCGGGGGGAAGCTACGAGCAGTACTTC
TRBV9	TRBJ1-5	many	TRBD1	CASSVGPGTGVQPQHF	TGTGCCAGCAGCGTCGGCCCCGGGACAGGAGTGCAGCCCCAGCATTTT
TRBV5-1	TRBJ1-2	.	.	CASSLGSHGYTF	TGCGCCAGCAGCTTGGGTTCGCATGGCTACACCTTC
TRBV9	TRBJ2-1	few	TRBD2	CASSLTSGGANENEQFF	TGTGCCAGCAGCCTGACTAGCGGGGGGGCAAATGAGAATGAGCAGTTCTTC
TRBV10-3	TRBJ1-1	.	.	CAISLTDTMNTEAFF	TGTGCCATCAGTTTGACAGATACCATGAACACTGAAGCTTTCTTT
TRBV20-1	TRBJ2-7	few	.	CSAQGLYEQYF	TGCAGTGCTCAGGGACTCTACGAGCAGTACTTC
TRBV7-8	TRBJ2-3	many	.	CASSLAVLGDIGTDTQYF	TGTGCCAGCAGCTTAGCGGTCTTAGGGGATATTGGCACAGATACGCAGTATTTT
TRBV7-9	TRBJ2-3	many	.	CASSSLDTQYF	TGTGCCAGCAGCTCGTTGGATACGCAGTATTTT
TRBV9	TRBJ1-1	many	.	CASSARAGVPEAFF	TGTGCCAGCAGCGCCCGTGCAGGGGTCCCTGAAGCTTTCTTT
TRBV9	TRBJ1-3	many	.	CASSPRGSGNTIYF	TGTGCCAGCAGCCCCAGGGGAAGCGGAAACACCATATATTTT
TRBV2	TRBJ2-1	few	TRBD1	CASTKHRGPFDEQFF	TGTGCCAGCACCAAACACAGGGGCCCGTTTGATGAGCAGTTCTTC
TRBV25-1	TRBJ1-5	many	.	CASSILGEPQHF	TGTGCCAGCAGTATACTCGGGGAGCCCCAGCATTTT
TRBV6-5	TRBJ2-3	.	TRBD2	CASGTRRGSTDTQYF	TGTGCCAGCGGGACTAGACGGGGGAGCACAGATACGCAGTATTTT
TRBV11-3	TRBJ2-2	many	TRBD1	CASSLQSTGGTGELFF	TGTGCCAGCAGCTTACAAAGCACAGGGGGCACCGGGGAGCTGTTTTTT
TRBV27	TRBJ1-1	many	.	CASSFRGQLEAFF	TGTGCCAGCAGTTTCAGGGGCCAACTTGAAGCTTTCTTT
TRBV28	TRBJ2-3	few	TRBD2	CASSPGLAVGTDTQYF	TGTGCCAGCAGTCCAGGACTAGCGGTGGGCACAGATACGCAGTATTTT
TRBV27	TRBJ2-3	.	.	CASSNPTDRYRTDTQYF	TGTGCCAGCAGTAACCCTACCGACAGGTACCGGACTGATACGCAGTATTTT
TRBV6-2/TRBV6-3	TRBJ2-5	few	TRBD2	CASSQPGLAGHQESNSMAQYF	TGTGCCAGCAGCCAACCCGGACTAGCGGGACACCAAGAGAGTAACTCCATGGCCCAGTACTTC
TRBV14	TRBJ2-5	.	.	CASSRWRETQYF	TGTGCCAGCAGCCGTTGGAGGGAGACCCAGTACTTC
TRBV7-6	TRBJ1-5	few	.	CASSQGTGISNQPQHF	TGTGCCAGCAGCCAGGGCACAGGGATAAGCAATCAGCCCCAGCATTTT
TRBV28	TRBJ1-5	many	.	CASSPHTGTYFSGNQPQHF	TGTGCCAGCAGTCCCCACACCGGGACTTACTTCTCGGGCAATCAGCCCCAGCATTTT
TRBV4-3	TRBJ2-1	few	.	CASSQMGKAYNEQFF	TGCGCCAGCAGCCAGATGGGGAAAGCCTACAATGAGCAGTTCTTC
TRBV20-1	TRBJ2-4	many	.	CSGDSLGAKNIQYF	TGCAGCGGGGACTCCCTCGGGGCCAAAAACATTCAGTACTTC
TRBV12-3/TRBV12-4	TRBJ1-5	few	TRBD1	CASRSRRQGLNQPQHF	TGTGCCAGCAGGTCTAGGAGACAGGGATTGAATCAGCCCCAGCATTTT